This T cell receptor (beta chain) stems from a study of blood T cell repertoires in COVID-19. Overall study: Samples of COVID-19 (acute and convalescent) were obtained from the United States, Italy and Spain. Sample material is recorded as cDNA or gDNA derived from T cells, B-cell-depleted T cells, or PBMCs.

Under the authors' procedure: Amplification of reference gene primers provided the estimated nucleated cell counts. Profiled with immunoSEQ multiplex PCR; TCRdb holds only in-frame clones, not every one. Clone size and the V and J calls come from that table; the DNA yielded D and trimming. The repertoire holds under 200,000 clones, with around 81% as singletons. In its sample, this clone was seen once. J was trimmed by 4 bases and V by 2 bases; bases with no gene match: 12. This CDR3 comprises 18 residues. CDR1 is SEHNR, CDR2 FQNEAQ, per germline (reference sequence). Sequencing input: peripheral blood. The chain is built from TRBV7-9 and TRBJ2-5; 11 nucleotides align to TRBD2. The source of this sequence is an older man who had recovered from COVID-19. In DNA, the CDR3 is TGTGCCAGCAGCTTATCCCTCCTAGCGGGAGGTAGCGGAGAGACCCAGTACTTC. It codes for CASSLSLLAGGSGETQYF.